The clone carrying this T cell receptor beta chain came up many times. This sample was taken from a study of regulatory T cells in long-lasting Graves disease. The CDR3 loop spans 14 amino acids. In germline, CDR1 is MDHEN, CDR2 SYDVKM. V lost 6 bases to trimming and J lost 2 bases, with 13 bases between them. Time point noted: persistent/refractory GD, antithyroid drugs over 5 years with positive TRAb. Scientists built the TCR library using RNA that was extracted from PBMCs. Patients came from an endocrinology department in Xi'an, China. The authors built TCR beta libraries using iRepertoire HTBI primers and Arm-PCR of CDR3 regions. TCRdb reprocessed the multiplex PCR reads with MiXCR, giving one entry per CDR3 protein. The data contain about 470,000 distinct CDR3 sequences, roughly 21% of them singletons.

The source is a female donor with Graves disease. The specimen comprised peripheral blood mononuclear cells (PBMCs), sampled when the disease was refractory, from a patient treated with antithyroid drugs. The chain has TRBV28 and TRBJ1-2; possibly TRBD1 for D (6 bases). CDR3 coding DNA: TGTGCCAGCAGCTTGGACAGAGCGAACTATGGCTACACCTTC. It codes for CASSLDRANYGYTF.